This is a list of T cell receptor beta chains from one sample in a study of blood T cell repertoires in COVID-19. Assay used: immunoSEQ multiplex PCR; TCRdb lists only in-frame clones, some missing. There are about 380,000 clones in the sample; more than 75% occur only once, and approximately 3.1% lies in the top ten. The source material was PBMCs or T cells enriched from blood (not recorded which). These receptors were taken from a woman under 40 who had recovered from COVID-19. Both conserved end residues are part of each CDR3. D genes are given only for firm matches. The size of a clone is reported for some rows only, either as once, few or many, or as a class for expanded clones.

V gene: TRBV27
clone size: -
D gene: TRBD2
J gene: TRBJ2-2
CDR3 DNA: TGTGCCAGCAGTTTATCACTAGCGGGGATGAACACCGGGGAGCTGTTTTTT
CDR3 protein: CASSLSLAGMNTGELFF

V gene: TRBV25-1
clone size: -
D gene: -
J gene: TRBJ2-1
CDR3 DNA: TGTGCCAGCAGTGAATACCGCAGGGGTAGGGGGTATGACAATGAGCAGTTCTTC
CDR3 protein: CASSEYRRGRGYDNEQFF

V gene: TRBV7-8
clone size: -
D gene: -
J gene: TRBJ1-5
CDR3 DNA: TGTGCCAGCAGCTTAAACCACCCTGGCAGCAATCAGCCCCAGCATTTT
CDR3 protein: CASSLNHPGSNQPQHF

V gene: TRBV7-9
clone size: -
D gene: TRBD1
J gene: TRBJ1-4
CDR3 DNA: TGTGCCAGCAGCGGGGACAGGGCCCTCACTAATGAAAAACTGTTTTTT
CDR3 protein: CASSGDRALTNEKLFF

V gene: TRBV6-5
clone size: -
D gene: -
J gene: TRBJ1-5
CDR3 DNA: TGTGCCAGCAGTTACAGCGGCCGACTGAGCAATCAGCCCCAGCATTTT
CDR3 protein: CASSYSGRLSNQPQHF

V gene: TRBV19
clone size: -
D gene: TRBD1
J gene: TRBJ1-1
CDR3 DNA: TGTGCCAGTACCGGACAGGGGGCAGGTGAAGCTTTCTTT
CDR3 protein: CASTGQGAGEAFF

V gene: TRBV28
clone size: -
D gene: -
J gene: TRBJ1-1
CDR3 DNA: TGTGCCAGCAGTTTATCCCCAGCTGAAGCTTTCTTT
CDR3 protein: CASSLSPAEAFF

V gene: TRBV7-7
clone size: -
D gene: -
J gene: TRBJ2-5
CDR3 DNA: TGTGCTAGCAGCTTGAGTGGGACTCGGGGGGACAATCAAGAGACCCAGTACTTC
CDR3 protein: CASSLSGTRGDNQETQYF

V gene: TRBV6-5
clone size: once
D gene: -
J gene: TRBJ2-1
CDR3 DNA: TGTGCCACCGGACAGCCCGGCGCTGAGCAGTTCTTC
CDR3 protein: CATGQPGAEQFF

V gene: TRBV28
clone size: -
D gene: -
J gene: TRBJ1-6
CDR3 DNA: TGTGCCAGCAGACGTACAGGGACCTATAATTCACCCCTCCACTTT
CDR3 protein: CASRRTGTYNSPLHF

V gene: TRBV30
clone size: -
D gene: -
J gene: TRBJ1-6
CDR3 DNA: TGTGCCTGGTCGTCAAAAGGGGGTTCACCCCTCCACTTT
CDR3 protein: CAWSSKGGSPLHF

V gene: TRBV6-5
clone size: -
D gene: TRBD1
J gene: TRBJ2-1
CDR3 DNA: TGTGCCAGCAGTACCCGGGACAGCCCCTACAATGAGCAGTTCTTC
CDR3 protein: CASSTRDSPYNEQFF

V gene: TRBV29-1
clone size: -
D gene: -
J gene: TRBJ1-2
CDR3 DNA: TGCAGCGTTGAGGACTTCGGCTACACCTTC
CDR3 protein: CSVEDFGYTF

V gene: TRBV28
clone size: -
D gene: -
J gene: TRBJ1-4
CDR3 DNA: TGTGCCAGCAGATTAAAGTCCAGGAAGGGGATTAGTGAAAAACTGTTTTTT
CDR3 protein: CASRLKSRKGISEKLFF

V gene: TRBV4-1
clone size: -
D gene: TRBD2
J gene: TRBJ2-1
CDR3 DNA: TGCGCCAGCAGCCCAATGGACGGGGGGAGAGATGAGCAGTTCTTC
CDR3 protein: CASSPMDGGRDEQFF

V gene: TRBV18
clone size: once
D gene: -
J gene: TRBJ2-5
CDR3 DNA: TGTGCCAGCTCCGGACTAAGGGGCGAGACCCAGTACTTC
CDR3 protein: CASSGLRGETQYF

V gene: TRBV2
clone size: -
D gene: -
J gene: TRBJ1-4
CDR3 DNA: TGTGCCAGCCGCGGGCAGATTAATGAAAAACTGTTTTTT
CDR3 protein: CASRGQINEKLFF

V gene: TRBV9
clone size: -
D gene: TRBD2
J gene: TRBJ2-5
CDR3 DNA: TGTGCCAGCAGCGTATCTAGCGGCATCCAAGAGACCCAGTACTTC
CDR3 protein: CASSVSSGIQETQYF

V gene: TRBV27
clone size: -
D gene: -
J gene: TRBJ1-5
CDR3 DNA: TGTGCCAGCAGTTTAAGAAGAGGGGGGGGAATTGAGCCCCTTCAGCCCCAGCATTTT
CDR3 protein: CASSLRRGGGIEPLQPQHF

V gene: TRBV11-3
clone size: once
D gene: -
J gene: TRBJ2-2
CDR3 DNA: TGTGCCAGCAGCTTAGACTACGCGGTGAACACCGGGGAGCTGTTTTTT
CDR3 protein: CASSLDYAVNTGELFF

V gene: TRBV6-1
clone size: few
D gene: -
J gene: TRBJ1-4
CDR3 DNA: TGTGCCAGCAGTGAATTCGCGGCAACTAATGAAAAACTGTTTTTT
CDR3 protein: CASSEFAATNEKLFF

V gene: TRBV21-1
clone size: few
D gene: -
J gene: TRBJ1-1
CDR3 DNA: TGTGCCAGCAGCAATTGGGCATTGAACACTGAAGCTTTCTTT
CDR3 protein: CASSNWALNTEAFF

V gene: TRBV28
clone size: -
D gene: TRBD2
J gene: TRBJ2-5
CDR3 DNA: TGTGCCAGCGTACCAGCGGGAGTAGCAGAGACCCAGTACTTC
CDR3 protein: CASVPAGVAETQYF

V gene: TRBV11-2
clone size: -
D gene: TRBD2
J gene: TRBJ2-7
CDR3 DNA: TGTGCCAGCAGCCACTACGGCGGGAGCGCACTATACGAGCAGTACTTC
CDR3 protein: CASSHYGGSALYEQYF

V gene: TRBV18
clone size: -
D gene: TRBD1
J gene: TRBJ1-2
CDR3 DNA: TGTGCCAGCTCACCTACCGGGACAGGGGAAGGCTACACCTTC
CDR3 protein: CASSPTGTGEGYTF

V gene: TRBV12-5
clone size: -
D gene: -
J gene: TRBJ1-1
CDR3 DNA: TGTGCTAGTGGTTTAGAGGGAAACACTGAAGCTTTCTTT
CDR3 protein: CASGLEGNTEAFF

V gene: TRBV7-9
clone size: -
D gene: TRBD1
J gene: TRBJ2-7
CDR3 DNA: TGTGCCAGCAGCTTAGTGACAGGGCCCTCCTACGAGCAGTACTTC
CDR3 protein: CASSLVTGPSYEQYF

V gene: TRBV13
clone size: -
D gene: TRBD1
J gene: TRBJ1-1
CDR3 DNA: TGTGCCAGCAGCCTGGACAGGGGCACTGAAGCTTTCTTT
CDR3 protein: CASSLDRGTEAFF

V gene: TRBV27
clone size: -
D gene: -
J gene: TRBJ2-1
CDR3 DNA: TGTGCCAGCAGTTTAGAGTGGAGCTCCTACAATGAGCAGTTCTTC
CDR3 protein: CASSLEWSSYNEQFF

V gene: TRBV6-5
clone size: few
D gene: TRBD1
J gene: TRBJ1-1
CDR3 DNA: TGTGCCAGCAGTTGGCGAAGACAGGGGATGGGTGAAGCTTTCTTT
CDR3 protein: CASSWRRQGMGEAFF

V gene: TRBV11-3
clone size: few
D gene: -
J gene: TRBJ2-1
CDR3 DNA: TGTGCCAGCAAAGGGGCTGGTGAGCAGTTCTTC
CDR3 protein: CASKGAGEQFF

V gene: TRBV3-1/TRBV3-2
clone size: -
D gene: -
J gene: TRBJ2-3
CDR3 DNA: TGTGCCAGCAGCCAAGACCGAGGTGGTCCAGATACGCAGTATTTT
CDR3 protein: CASSQDRGGPDTQYF

V gene: TRBV6-6
clone size: -
D gene: -
J gene: TRBJ1-5
CDR3 DNA: TGTGCCAGCAGTCCCCGGGACACCGAAATCAGCCCCAGCACCGTATGGCATTTT
CDR3 protein: CASSPRDTEISPSTVWHF

V gene: TRBV7-9
clone size: -
D gene: TRBD1
J gene: TRBJ1-2
CDR3 DNA: TGTGCCAGCAGCTTTGCGGACAGGGGGCTTGCGGGCTACACCTTC
CDR3 protein: CASSFADRGLAGYTF

V gene: TRBV4-1
clone size: -
D gene: -
J gene: TRBJ1-5
CDR3 DNA: TGCGCCAGCAGCCCCGAGCGGGGAGGCAATCAGCCCCAGCATTTT
CDR3 protein: CASSPERGGNQPQHF

V gene: TRBV2
clone size: few
D gene: TRBD2
J gene: TRBJ2-3
CDR3 DNA: TGTGCCAGCAGTGGACCCTTCTTCGCGGGGGGGCAGAGAGATACGCAGTATTTT
CDR3 protein: CASSGPFFAGGQRDTQYF

V gene: TRBV2
clone size: once
D gene: -
J gene: TRBJ1-2
CDR3 DNA: TGTACTACACACGAGGGAGGAAAGTATGGCTACACCTTC
CDR3 protein: CTTHEGGKYGYTF

V gene: TRBV3-1/TRBV3-2
clone size: once
D gene: TRBD1
J gene: TRBJ2-7
CDR3 DNA: TGTGCCAGCAGCCAAGATGGGGGGACGGGACAGGTTACCTACGAGCAGTACTTC
CDR3 protein: CASSQDGGTGQVTYEQYF

V gene: TRBV7-9
clone size: -
D gene: -
J gene: TRBJ1-4
CDR3 DNA: TGTGCTCTCGGGACTGGTAATGAAAAACTGTTTTTT
CDR3 protein: CALGTGNEKLFF

V gene: TRBV10-3
clone size: -
D gene: TRBD2
J gene: TRBJ2-1
CDR3 DNA: TGTGCCATCACTTCGACTAGCGGGACGGACAATGAGCAGTTCTTC
CDR3 protein: CAITSTSGTDNEQFF

V gene: TRBV11-3
clone size: few
D gene: -
J gene: TRBJ2-2
CDR3 DNA: TGTGCCAGCAGCTTAGCGGTTGGCAGGGCCAGCACCGGGGAGCTGTTTTTT
CDR3 protein: CASSLAVGRASTGELFF

V gene: TRBV2
clone size: -
D gene: TRBD2
J gene: TRBJ2-2
CDR3 DNA: TGTGCCAGCAGTTCCTTAGCGGGGGGGCCTTACGGGGAGCTGTTTTTT
CDR3 protein: CASSSLAGGPYGELFF

V gene: TRBV2
clone size: -
D gene: -
J gene: TRBJ2-5
CDR3 DNA: TGTGCCAGCACCCGGGACATCCGAGAGACCCAGTACTTC
CDR3 protein: CASTRDIRETQYF

V gene: TRBV20-1
clone size: -
D gene: TRBD2
J gene: TRBJ2-1
CDR3 DNA: TGCAGTGCTAGTGCGAGCGGGGGGGCCAATGAGCAGTTCTTC
CDR3 protein: CSASASGGANEQFF

V gene: TRBV19
clone size: few
D gene: -
J gene: TRBJ2-1
CDR3 DNA: TGTGCCAGTAGTATAGTCGGAGTTTGGTCAAGGTACAATGAGCAGTTCTTC
CDR3 protein: CASSIVGVWSRYNEQFF

V gene: TRBV15
clone size: -
D gene: -
J gene: TRBJ1-1
CDR3 DNA: TGTGCCACCAGCAGAGATAGGGGGATGAACACTGAAGCTTTCTTT
CDR3 protein: CATSRDRGMNTEAFF

V gene: TRBV5-1
clone size: -
D gene: -
J gene: TRBJ2-7
CDR3 DNA: TGCGCCAGCAGCCCCGCCGGGGGAGGGGGGTACGAGCAGTACTTC
CDR3 protein: CASSPAGGGGYEQYF

V gene: TRBV23-1
clone size: -
D gene: -
J gene: TRBJ2-2
CDR3 DNA: TGCGCCAGCAGTCGGAACGGGTCCCCCGGGGAGCTGTTTTTT
CDR3 protein: CASSRNGSPGELFF

V gene: TRBV2
clone size: -
D gene: TRBD1
J gene: TRBJ2-2
CDR3 DNA: TGTGCCAGCAGACCGGGACAGGCGAACACCGGGGAGCTGTTTTTT
CDR3 protein: CASRPGQANTGELFF

V gene: TRBV11-3
clone size: -
D gene: -
J gene: TRBJ1-1
CDR3 DNA: TGTGCCAGCAGCGCGGGACCAAACACTGAAGCTTTCTTT
CDR3 protein: CASSAGPNTEAFF

V gene: TRBV3-1/TRBV3-2
clone size: -
D gene: TRBD1
J gene: TRBJ2-5
CDR3 DNA: TGTGCCAGCAGCCAAGCCTACAGGGGAGAGACCCAGTACTTC
CDR3 protein: CASSQAYRGETQYF